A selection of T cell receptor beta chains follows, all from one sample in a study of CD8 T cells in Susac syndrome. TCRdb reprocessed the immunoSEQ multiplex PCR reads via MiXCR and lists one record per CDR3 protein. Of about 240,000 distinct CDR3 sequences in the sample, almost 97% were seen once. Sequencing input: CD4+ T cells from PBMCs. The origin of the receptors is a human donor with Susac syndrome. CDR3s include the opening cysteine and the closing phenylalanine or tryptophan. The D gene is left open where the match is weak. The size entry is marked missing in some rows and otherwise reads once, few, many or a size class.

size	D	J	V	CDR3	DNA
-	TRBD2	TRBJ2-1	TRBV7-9	CASSLGVLSSGNNEQFF	TGTGCCAGCAGCTTAGGAGTCCTCTCTAGCGGGAACAATGAGCAGTTCTTC
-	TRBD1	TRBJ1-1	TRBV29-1	CSVGQGADTEAFF	TGCAGCGTTGGACAGGGGGCCGACACTGAAGCTTTCTTT
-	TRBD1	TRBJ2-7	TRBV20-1	CSASSTGMYEQYF	TGCAGTGCTAGTTCGACAGGGATGTACGAGCAGTACTTC
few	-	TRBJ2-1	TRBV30	CAWSVRNEQFF	TGTGCCTGGAGTGTGCGTAATGAGCAGTTCTTC
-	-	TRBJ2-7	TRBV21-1	CARPGRGTYEQYF	TGTGCCAGGCCTGGTCGCGGCACCTACGAGCAGTACTTC
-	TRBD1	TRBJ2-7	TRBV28	CASNSAGTEVHEQYF	TGTGCCAGCAACAGCGCCGGGACAGAAGTCCACGAGCAGTACTTC
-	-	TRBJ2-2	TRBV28	CASSQPPQTGELFF	TGTGCCAGCAGTCAACCGCCACAAACCGGGGAGCTGTTTTTT
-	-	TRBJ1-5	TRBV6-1	CASSTMADQPQHF	TGTGCCAGCAGTACGATGGCCGATCAGCCCCAGCATTTT
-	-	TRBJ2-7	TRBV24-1	CATSDAGQSYEQYF	TGTGCCACCAGTGATGCCGGGCAGTCCTACGAGCAGTACTTC
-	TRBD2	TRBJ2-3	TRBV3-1	CASSRWTSGDYTQYF	TGTGCCAGCAGCCGATGGACTAGCGGAGACTATACGCAGTATTTT
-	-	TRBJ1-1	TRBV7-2	CASSSSRTANTEAFF	TGTGCCAGCAGCTCGAGTCGGACAGCGAACACTGAAGCTTTCTTT
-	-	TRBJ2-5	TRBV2	CASSDHSGYQETQYF	TGTGCCAGCAGCGACCACAGTGGGTACCAAGAGACCCAGTACTTC
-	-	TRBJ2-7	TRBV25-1	CASSDPGGGRYEQYF	TGTGCCAGCAGTGACCCGGGTGGGGGAAGGTACGAGCAGTACTTC
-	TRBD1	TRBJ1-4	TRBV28	CASSNGQGVNEKLFF	TGTGCCAGCAGCAATGGACAGGGAGTTAATGAAAAACTGTTTTTT
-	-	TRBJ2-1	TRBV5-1	CASRPGTYNEQFF	TGCGCCAGCAGACCCGGAACCTACAATGAGCAGTTCTTC
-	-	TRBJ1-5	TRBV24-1	CATLQGRSNQPQHF	TGTGCCACCTTACAGGGTCGGAGCAATCAGCCCCAGCATTTT
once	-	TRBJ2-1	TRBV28	CASSPPGGGRRIEWQFF	TGTGCCAGCAGCCCGCCGGGGGGCGGGAGAAGAATCGAGTGGCAGTTCTTC
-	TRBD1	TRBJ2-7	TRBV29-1	CSVELMTGLNEQYF	TGCAGCGTTGAGTTAATGACAGGGTTAAACGAGCAGTACTTC
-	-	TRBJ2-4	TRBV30	CAWSAGGVLQYF	TGTGCCTGGAGTGCCGGGGGCGTGCTTCAGTACTTC
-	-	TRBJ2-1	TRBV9	CASSVRDIYNEQFF	TGTGCCAGCAGCGTTCGGGACATCTACAATGAGCAGTTCTTC
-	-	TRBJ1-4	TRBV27	CASSLWRDEKLFF	TGTGCCAGCAGTTTATGGCGGGATGAAAAACTGTTTTTT
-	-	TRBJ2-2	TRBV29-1	CSVAGQNTGELFF	TGCAGCGTTGCTGGACAGAACACCGGGGAGCTGTTTTTT
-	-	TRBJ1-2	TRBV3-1	CASSIGRDYGYTF	TGTGCCAGCAGCATCGGACGCGACTATGGCTACACCTTC
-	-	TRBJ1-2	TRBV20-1	CSAREPGFGYTF	TGCAGTGCTAGAGAACCCGGCTTTGGCTACACCTTC
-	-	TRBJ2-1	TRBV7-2	CASSLAYGSSYNEQFF	TGTGCCAGCAGCTTAGCGTACGGGAGCTCCTACAATGAGCAGTTCTTC
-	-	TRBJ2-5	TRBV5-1	CASSLTRVQETQYF	TGCGCCAGCAGCTTGACGCGGGTCCAAGAGACCCAGTACTTC
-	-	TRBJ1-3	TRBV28	CASSLVLVQAAGNTIYF	TGTGCCAGCAGTTTAGTTTTGGTGCAGGCGGCTGGAAACACCATATATTTT
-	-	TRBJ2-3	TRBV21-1	CASSKARREEGTDTQYF	TGTGCCAGCAGCAAAGCGCGTAGGGAGGAAGGAACAGATACGCAGTATTTT
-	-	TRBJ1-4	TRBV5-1	CASSLVGGIEKLFF	TGCGCCAGCAGCTTAGTTGGGGGAATAGAAAAACTGTTTTTT
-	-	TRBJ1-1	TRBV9	CASSVMGGTEAFF	TGTGCCAGCAGCGTCATGGGGGGCACTGAAGCTTTCTTT
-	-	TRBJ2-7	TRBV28	CASSLVIREQYF	TGTGCCAGCAGTTTGGTGATTCGCGAGCAGTACTTC
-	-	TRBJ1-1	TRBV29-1	CSVEAGAGTGAFF	TGCAGCGTTGAAGCGGGCGCGGGGACGGGAGCTTTCTTT
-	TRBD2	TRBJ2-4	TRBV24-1	CATSDHGAGGDIQYF	TGTGCCACCAGTGACCACGGGGCTGGGGGGGACATTCAGTACTTC
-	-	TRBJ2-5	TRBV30	CAWSEGSQETQYF	TGTGCCTGGAGTGAGGGCAGCCAAGAGACCCAGTACTTC
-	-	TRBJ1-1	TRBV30	CAWIWDVTNTEAFF	TGTGCCTGGATTTGGGACGTCACGAACACTGAAGCTTTCTTT
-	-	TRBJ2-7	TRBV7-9	CASSLVPGFVYEQYF	TGTGCCAGCAGCTTAGTGCCTGGCTTTGTCTACGAGCAGTACTTC
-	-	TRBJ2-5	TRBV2	CASSPESETQYF	TGTGCCAGCAGCCCTGAATCGGAGACCCAGTACTTC
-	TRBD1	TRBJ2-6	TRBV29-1	CSVADRGRGANVLTF	TGCAGCGTCGCCGACAGGGGGCGTGGGGCCAACGTCCTGACTTTC
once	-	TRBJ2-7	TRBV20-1	CSAKSRYEQYF	TGCAGTGCTAAAAGCCGCTACGAGCAGTACTTC
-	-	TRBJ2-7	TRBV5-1	CASSWRLNADEQYF	TGCGCCAGCAGCTGGAGGTTGAACGCGGACGAGCAGTACTTC